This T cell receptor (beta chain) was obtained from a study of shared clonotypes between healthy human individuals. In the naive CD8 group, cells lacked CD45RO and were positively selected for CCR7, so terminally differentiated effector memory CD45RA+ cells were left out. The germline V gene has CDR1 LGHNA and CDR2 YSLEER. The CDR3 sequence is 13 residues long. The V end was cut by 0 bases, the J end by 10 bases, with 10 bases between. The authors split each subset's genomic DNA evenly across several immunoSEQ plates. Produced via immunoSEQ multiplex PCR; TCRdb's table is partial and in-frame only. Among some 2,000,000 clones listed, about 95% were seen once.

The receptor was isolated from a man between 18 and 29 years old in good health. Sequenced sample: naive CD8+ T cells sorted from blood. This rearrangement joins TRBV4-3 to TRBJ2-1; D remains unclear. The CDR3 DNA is TGCGCCAGCAGCCAAGAGGGTGGGTCCGAGCAGTTCTTC. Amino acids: CASSQEGGSEQFF.